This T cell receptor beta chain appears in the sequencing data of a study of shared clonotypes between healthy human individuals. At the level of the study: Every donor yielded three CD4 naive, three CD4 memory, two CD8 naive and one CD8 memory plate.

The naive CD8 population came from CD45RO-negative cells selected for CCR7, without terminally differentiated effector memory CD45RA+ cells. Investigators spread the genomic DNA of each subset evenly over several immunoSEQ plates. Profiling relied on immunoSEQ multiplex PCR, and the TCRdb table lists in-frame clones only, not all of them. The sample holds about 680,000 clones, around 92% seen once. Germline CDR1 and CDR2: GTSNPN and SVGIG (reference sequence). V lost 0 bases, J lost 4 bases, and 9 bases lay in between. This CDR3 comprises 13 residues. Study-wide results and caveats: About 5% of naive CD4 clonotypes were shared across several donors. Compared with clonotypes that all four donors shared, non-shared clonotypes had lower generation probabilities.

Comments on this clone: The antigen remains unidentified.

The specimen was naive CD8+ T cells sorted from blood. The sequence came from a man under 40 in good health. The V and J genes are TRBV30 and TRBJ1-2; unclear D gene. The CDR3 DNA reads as TGTGCCTGGAGTGTACGGGATATCTATGGCTACACCTTC. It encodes CAWSVRDIYGYTF.